This TCR beta chain comes out of a study of cytomegalovirus exposure and HLA in healthy donors. The study ran its PCR with 60 Vbeta and 13 Jbeta primers. TCRdb's table, derived via immunoSEQ multiplex PCR, lists solely in-frame clones and lacks some. The sample records about 150,000 clones, 84% being singletons. CDR1 is SGHRS and CDR2 is YFSETQ in the germline V gene. V trimming: 0 bases; J trimming: 4 bases; junction bases outside the gene matches: 6. The CDR3 is 16 amino acids. The chain employs TRBV5-1 and TRBJ2-5; 10 nucleotides align to TRBD2. This sequence was found in a boy aged 2 to 10 in good health and CMV-seronegative. The sequencing input was PBMCs. The CDR3 DNA reads as TGCGCCAGCAGCTTGGGGAGCGGGAGGGCCATAGAGACCCAGTACTTC. This sequence encodes CASSLGSGRAIETQYF.